The 26 T cell receptor beta chains presented below share a single source sample, sequenced in a study of cytomegalovirus exposure and HLA in healthy donors. PCR involved 60 Vbeta and 13 Jbeta primers. Only in-frame clones appear in the TCRdb table, and some are missing; sequencing was by immunoSEQ multiplex PCR. The sample holds 85,000 to 120,000 clones, approximately 71% seen once. The sequenced material came from PBMCs. These receptor sequences come from a male donor in good health and CMV-seropositive.

V gene TRBV28 combines with J gene TRBJ1-5, with D perhaps TRBD1 (6 bases). The V and J ends lost 7 bases and 6 bases respectively, with 10 bases between them. The CDR3 has 12 residues. From germline, CDR1 is MDHEN and CDR2 SYDVKM. The CDR3 DNA reads TGTGCCAGCACCACAGGGCTTCAGCCCCAGCATTTT. Protein product: CASTTGLQPQHF. Full variable domain (remainder filled in from reference TRBV28 and TRBJ1-5): DVKVTQSSRYLVKRTGEKVFLECVQDMDHENMFWYRQDPGLGLRLIYFSYDVKMKEKGDIPEGYSVSREKKERFSLILESASTNQTSMYLCASTTGLQPQHFGDGTRLSIL.

This clone ranks as medium-sized. This CDR3 is CASSPAGTGSNEQFF. Written as DNA, the CDR3 is TGCGCCAGCAGCCCAGCCGGGACAGGGAGCAATGAGCAGTTCTTC. V usage is TRBV5-1 and J usage is TRBJ2-1, with 9 bases fitting TRBD1. V trimming: 4 bases; J trimming: 6 bases; junction bases outside the gene matches: 8. There are 15 residues in the CDR3. Looked up from germline, CDR1 is SGHRS and CDR2 is YFSETQ.

This clone came up a few times. The chain links TRBV28 to TRBJ1-6, with D perhaps TRBD1 (5 bases). V was cut by 5 bases and J by 0 bases, with 17 bases left in between. The length of the CDR3 is 18 residues. Germline CDR1 MDHEN, CDR2 SYDVKM. The chain's CDR3 is CASSLADTRSSYNSPLHF. CDR3 nucleotide sequence: TGTGCCAGCAGTCTGGCGGACACCCGGAGCTCCTATAATTCACCCCTCCACTTT.

The chain carries TRBV28 and TRBJ1-5; D gene uncertain. Germline loops: CDR1 MDHEN, CDR2 SYDVKM. The germline V and J ends were trimmed by 7 bases and 4 bases, with 17 bases remaining between them. The CDR3 covers 15 residues. In nucleotides, the CDR3 is TGTGCCAGCACCACTACCCGGAGGGAGAATCAGCCCCAGCATTTT. Protein: CASTTTRRENQPQHF.

This chain links TRBV28 with TRBJ2-5; TRBD2 is a possible D gene (6 bases). The CDR3 has 15 amino acids. V shed 1 base and J shed 5 bases, with 14 bases lying between them. Germline V gives CDR1 MDHEN, CDR2 SYDVKM. The CDR3 DNA is TGTGCCAGCAGTTTATCGTCCCTTCGGGGGGAGACCCAGTACTTC. It specifies CASSLSSLRGETQYF.

This clone has more than one count but fewer than ten. V gene TRBV29-1 combines with J gene TRBJ2-3; 11 bases are shared with TRBD2. The V gene end was trimmed by 0 bases and the J gene end by 5 bases; junction bases not matched to a gene: 1. Germline V gene lookup returns CDR1 SQVTM and CDR2 ANQGSEA. The CDR3 consists of 14 residues. Here the CDR3 DNA reads TGCAGCGTTGAAGAAACTAGCGGGGGAGATACGCAGTATTTT. Translation: CSVEETSGGDTQYF.

J is TRBJ2-1 and V is TRBV28, with 7 bases fitting TRBD1. The CDR3 extends over 14 amino acids. Germline CDR1 reads MDHEN; CDR2 reads SYDVKM. V lost 3 bases and J lost 4; bases outside the gene matches: 3. The CDR3 coding sequence is TGTGCCAGCAGTTTGCCGGGACAGTACAATGAGCAGTTCTTC. Translated, it gives CASSLPGQYNEQFF.

The J gene is TRBJ2-1, the V gene TRBV28, with D tentatively TRBD2 (6 bases). Germline lookup yields CDR1 MDHEN and CDR2 SYDVKM. The CDR3 is made up of 16 amino acids. V gave up 6 bases and J gave up 2 bases, with 17 bases separating them. DNA of the CDR3: TGTGCCAGCAGGCGGAGACTAGTTCTTACCTACAATGAGCAGTTCTTC. Translated, it gives CASRRRLVLTYNEQFF.

This clone showed up just once. V is TRBV27 and J is TRBJ2-7; TRBD2 agrees at 8 bases. Germline V gene lookup returns CDR1 MNHEY and CDR2 SMNVEV (reference sequence). The CDR3 length is 12 residues. The J segment lost 7 bases and the V segment lost 7 bases, leaving 6 bases of the junction unmatched. The DNA of the CDR3 is TGTGCCAGCACCACCGGCGGGGGGGAGCAGTACTTC. Protein sequence: CASTTGGGEQYF.

The chain links TRBV27 to TRBJ2-1; TRBD2 aligns across 9 bases. The trim removed 4 bases at V and 3 bases at J, leaving 4 bases unmatched. The CDR3 is 15 residues long. CDR1 is MNHEY and CDR2 is SMNVEV in the germline V gene (reference sequence). The CDR3 spells CASSSLAGIYNEQFF. DNA of the CDR3: TGTGCCAGCAGTTCTCTAGCGGGAATCTACAATGAGCAGTTCTTC.

This clone has more than one count but fewer than ten. The chain combines TRBV28 with TRBJ1-1, with TRBD1 matching 9 bases. The CDR3 spans 14 residues. CDR1 and CDR2 from the germline V gene are MDHEN and SYDVKM. Trimming took 6 bases from V and 5 from J; bases not matched to a gene: 7. The DNA for the CDR3 is TGTGCCAGCAGGGGAGGACAGGGGACGACTGAAGCTTTCTTT. The encoded protein is CASRGGQGTTEAFF.

The chain has TRBV7-2 and TRBJ2-7, with a weak D call TRBD2 (6 bases). CDR3 length: 15 residues. From germline, CDR1 is SGHTA and CDR2 FQGNSA. The V end was cut by 4 bases, the J end by 4 bases, with 17 bases between. DNA of the CDR3: TGTGCCAGCAGCTCAATCACGGGACTGGGATACGAGCAGTACTTC. Its protein product is CASSSITGLGYEQYF.

This rearrangement joins TRBV4-1 to TRBJ2-4; 8 bases match TRBD2. The CDR3 totals 20 residues. CDR1 is MGHRA and CDR2 is YSYEKL in the germline V gene. V trimming: 0 bases; J trimming: 3 bases; junction bases outside the gene matches: 16. CDR3: CASSQESGSAHGLGKNIQYF. DNA of the CDR3: TGCGCCAGCAGCCAAGAAAGCGGGAGCGCTCACGGCCTGGGCAAAAACATTCAGTACTTC.

This rearrangement joins TRBV27 to TRBJ2-2, with 7 bases that match TRBD1. The germline V gene encodes CDR1 MNHEY and CDR2 SMNVEV (reference sequence). The ends lost 5 bases at V and 4 bases at J; junction bases unmatched: 7. The CDR3 sequence is 15 residues long. The CDR3 sequence is CASSDGTEPTGELFF. The DNA of the CDR3 is TGTGCCAGCAGTGACGGGACAGAGCCCACCGGGGAGCTGTTTTTT.

J is TRBJ1-6 and V is TRBV28; D remains unclear. This CDR3 is 14 amino acids long. Trimming removed 6 bases at V and 7 bases at J, with 13 bases between. CDR1 MDHEN and CDR2 SYDVKM come from the germline V gene. CDR3 coding DNA: TGTGCCAGCAGGCCCTATGGCAGGAATTCACCCCTCCACTTT. This sequence encodes CASRPYGRNSPLHF.

Only one count was recorded for this clone. The chain couples TRBV7-2 to TRBJ2-5, with D tentatively TRBD2 (7 bases). The V end was cut by 8 bases, the J end by 4 bases, with 20 bases between. The germline gives CDR1 SGHTA, CDR2 FQGNSA. The CDR3 spans 15 residues. The CDR3 protein is CASGLGGEPRETQYF. The DNA of the CDR3 is TGTGCCAGCGGTCTAGGGGGGGAGCCCCGAGAGACCCAGTACTTC.

This clone was counted a single time. V and J are TRBV6-5 and TRBJ2-5, with 8 bases lining up with TRBD2. Germline V gives CDR1 MNHEY, CDR2 SVGAGI. V lost 7 bases and J lost 5; bases outside the gene matches: 3. The CDR3 runs to 12 residues. The CDR3 sequence is CASTGGLETQYF. The CDR3 bases are TGTGCCAGCACGGGAGGGTTGGAGACCCAGTACTTC.

This chain joins TRBV19 and TRBJ2-3, with a tentative D call TRBD1 (5 bases). CDR3 size: 16 residues. Trimming removed 4 bases at V and 0 bases at J, with 14 bases between. Per germline, CDR1 LNHDA and CDR2 SQIVND (reference sequence). The CDR3 spells CASSRGRSPSTDTQYF. The CDR3 DNA follows: TGTGCCAGTAGTAGGGGCAGGTCCCCTAGCACAGATACGCAGTATTTT.

The chain recombines TRBV28 with TRBJ2-3; TRBD2 agrees at 7 bases. The CDR3 runs to 14 residues. Per germline, CDR1 MDHEN and CDR2 SYDVKM. J lost 5 bases, V lost 5 bases, and 7 bases had no gene match. CDR3 sequence: CASSTGLEIDTQYF. CDR3 DNA: TGTGCCAGCAGTACCGGACTAGAAATAGATACGCAGTATTTT.

This chain uses TRBV6-1 with TRBJ1-5; D might be TRBD1 (5 bases). This CDR3 is built from 13 residues. V shed 6 bases and J shed 1 base, with 7 bases lying between them. In germline, CDR1 is MNHNS, CDR2 SASEGT. The CDR3 DNA reads TGTGCCAGCAGGCGGGACAGCAATCAGCCCCAGCATTTT. Protein sequence: CASRRDSNQPQHF.

This rearrangement joins TRBV6-1 to TRBJ1-4; perhaps TRBD1 as D (5 bases). CDR1 and CDR2 from the germline V gene are MNHNS and SASEGT. The length of the CDR3 is 15 residues. Trimming stripped 7 bases from V and 5 bases from J, with 17 bases between. CDR3 in amino acids: CASTQRQGRNEKLFF. CDR3 nucleotides: TGTGCCAGCACCCAAAGGCAGGGTAGGAATGAAAAACTGTTTTTT.

In its sample, this clone was seen once. The genes are TRBV29-1 and TRBJ2-2; 9 bases match TRBD2. Trimming cost V 8 bases and J 5 bases; bases outside gene matches: 6. Germline V gene sequence: CDR1 SQVTM, CDR2 ANQGSEA. This CDR3 region has 13 residues. CDR3: CSIAGDGTGELFF. The CDR3 DNA is TGCAGCATAGCGGGAGACGGTACCGGGGAGCTGTTTTTT.

This sequence joins TRBV7-2 and TRBJ2-2, with TRBD2 matching over 7 bases. CDR1 is SGHTA and CDR2 is FQGNSA in the germline V gene. The V segment lost 3 bases and the J segment 5 bases; nucleotides outside the gene matches: 9. This CDR3 spans 16 amino acids. The CDR3 coding sequence is TGTGCCAGCAGCTTGACGGGAGGTTGGTCAACCGGGGAGCTGTTTTTT. This translates into CASSLTGGWSTGELFF.

The V call is TRBV5-4, the J call TRBJ2-1; 12 bases fit TRBD2. The V gene's germline CDR1 is SGHNT and CDR2 YYREEE (reference sequence). J was trimmed by 8 bases and V by 0 bases; bases with no gene match: 6. The CDR3 extends over 16 amino acids. The CDR3 region has the DNA TGTGCCAGCAGCTTGGAAGGACTAGCGGGACGGGATGAGCAGTTCTTC. Protein product: CASSLEGLAGRDEQFF. The full variable domain, its missing parts supplied by reference TRBV5-4 and TRBJ2-1, is ETGVTQSPTHLIKTRGQQVTLRCSSQSGHNTVSWYQQALGQGPQFIFQYYREEENGRGNFPPRFSGLQFPNYSSELNVNALELDDSALYLCASSLEGLAGRDEQFFGPGTRLTVL.

The chain recombines TRBV20-1 with TRBJ1-2; the D is unclear. The ends were cut back, 3 bases at V and 1 base at J, with 3 bases in the middle. The CDR3 is 11 residues long. Germline values: CDR1 DFQATT, CDR2 SNEGSKA (reference sequence). The CDR3 reads CSASINYGYTF. CDR3 in DNA: TGCAGTGCTAGTATTAACTATGGCTACACCTTC.

V usage is TRBV28 and J usage is TRBJ2-3; perhaps TRBD2 as D (6 bases). Germline CDR1 and CDR2: MDHEN and SYDVKM. This CDR3 contains 16 residues. The V gene lost 3 bases and the J gene lost 1 base, with 14 bases spanning the gap. The CDR3 DNA follows: TGTGCCAGCAGTTTCTGGCGGAGGGGAGGCACAGATACGCAGTATTTT. It is translated as CASSFWRRGGTDTQYF.